The 30 T cell receptor beta chains given below trace back to one sample, sequenced in a study of T cells after yellow fever vaccination. TCRdb reanalysed the 5' RACE reads using MiXCR and keeps one entry per CDR3 protein. The sample has 28,000 or so distinct CDR3 sequences; approximately 4.7% are singletons. Sequenced here: CD8+ T cells sorted from PBMCs, sampled 5 days after the yellow fever booster vaccination. These receptors were collected from a young man who received the YFV17D yellow fever vaccine.

This clonotype was counted many times. The V call is TRBV20-1, the J call TRBJ2-7; D perhaps matches TRBD1 (7 bases). The CDR3 loop spans 15 amino acids. Germline CDR1 and CDR2: DFQATT and SNEGSKA (reference sequence). V was shortened by 4 bases and J by 5 bases, with 21 bases between the two germline ends. CDR3 sequence: CSANPPGGYRNEQYF. CDR3 nucleotides: TGCAGTGCTAACCCCCCAGGGGGGTATAGGAACGAGCAGTACTTC.

This clonotype was counted ten times or more. This chain joins TRBV24-1 and TRBJ2-2, with D possibly being TRBD1 or TRBD2 (5 bases each). The V and J ends lost 7 bases and 7 bases respectively, with 18 bases between them. CDR3 length equals 15 residues. Germline loops: CDR1 KGHDR, CDR2 SFDVKD. The CDR3 protein is CATRAGGTENGELFF. CDR3 DNA sequence: TGTGCCACCAGGGCTGGTGGGACCGAGAACGGGGAGCTGTTTTTT.

This clonotype was found many times. J is TRBJ2-3 and V is TRBV20-1; TRBD1 aligns across 11 bases. With 4 bases clipped from V and 0 bases from J, the junction kept 9 bases outside the gene matches. Germline V CDR1 and CDR2: DFQATT, SNEGSKA (reference sequence). CDR3 length: 17 residues. CDR3 DNA: TGCAGTGCTACCTTTGGGACAGGGGGATATAGCACAGATACGCAGTATTTT. It codes for CSATFGTGGYSTDTQYF.

This clonotype was detected ten times or more. The chain employs TRBV20-1 and TRBJ2-7, with 9 bases identical to TRBD2. V lost 0 bases and J lost 4; bases outside the gene matches: 4. Germline loops: CDR1 DFQATT, CDR2 SNEGSKA (reference sequence). The CDR3 has 14 residues. The CDR3 DNA sequence: TGCAGTGCTAGAGAGCTAGCGGGGCCATACGAGCAGTACTTC. This codes for CSARELAGPYEQYF.

This clonotype has a handful of counts. J is TRBJ2-7 and V is TRBV7-9; weak D call: TRBD1 (6 bases). The germline V gene encodes CDR1 SEHNR and CDR2 FQNEAQ (reference sequence). The length of the CDR3 is 14 residues. V was pared by 3 bases and J by 3 bases, with 12 bases between. The CDR3, as DNA: TGTGCCAGCAGCTTTCCGGACAGAGGCTACGAGCAGTACTTC. It codes for CASSFPDRGYEQYF.

In this sample, this clonotype turned up many times. The rearrangement joins TRBV12-3 or TRBV12-4 to TRBJ2-7, with D maybe TRBD2 (6 bases). The CDR3 runs to 14 residues. The V gene lost 1 base and the J gene lost 2 bases, with 9 bases spanning the gap. DNA of the CDR3: TGTGCCAGCAGTTTAGTGGAGGGGACCTACGAGCAGTACTTC. Translation: CASSLVEGTYEQYF.

This clonotype was detected many times. The chain links TRBV11-2 to TRBJ2-3; a possible D gene is TRBD1 (5 bases). Germline lookup yields CDR1 SGHAT and CDR2 FQNNGV. The CDR3 is 11 residues long. Trimming cost V 7 bases and J 5 bases, with 7 bases left between them. CDR3 residues: CASTGLDTQYF. The CDR3 DNA reads TGTGCCAGCACAGGGTTAGATACGCAGTATTTT. The variable domain in full, completed from reference TRBV11-2 and TRBJ2-3, reads EAGVAQSPRYKIIEKRQSVAFWCNPISGHATLYWYQQILGQGPKLLIQFQNNGVVDDSQLPKDRFSAERLKGVDSTLKIQPAKLEDSAVYLCASTGLDTQYFGPGTRLTVL.

There are many counts of this clonotype. This sequence joins TRBV9 and TRBJ2-7; D is undetermined. CDR3 length equals 13 residues. Looked up from germline, CDR1 is SGDLS and CDR2 is YYNGEE. Deletions cut 0 bases from V and 6 bases from J, with 10 bases between. CDR3 coding DNA: TGTGCCAGCAGCGTAGACGGACGAGTCGAGCAGTACTTC. Amino acid sequence: CASSVDGRVEQYF. The full variable domain, completed using reference TRBV9 and TRBJ2-7, is DSGVTQTPKHLITATGQRVTLRCSPRSGDLSVYWYQQSLDQGLQFLIQYYNGEERAKGNILERFSAQQFPDLHSELNLSSLELGDSALYFCASSVDGRVEQYFGPGTRLTVT.

Many counts were recorded for this clonotype. The chain carries TRBV7-2 and TRBJ2-1; D is unresolved. Germline CDR1 and CDR2: SGHTA and FQGNSA. The CDR3 has 12 residues. V lost 5 bases and J lost 10, with 12 bases in between. CDR3 bases: TGTGCCAGCAGCCCCTGGTCGGTGGAGCAGTTCTTC. Translating it yields CASSPWSVEQFF.

This clonotype was seen many times. This chain joins TRBV19 and TRBJ2-1; D perhaps matches TRBD2 (6 bases). This CDR3 is built from 14 residues. Trimming took 5 bases from V and 3 from J, leaving 11 bases between them. CDR1 and CDR2 from the germline V gene are LNHDA and SQIVND (reference sequence). The CDR3 spells CASSLRDFYNEQFF. The CDR3, as DNA: TGTGCCAGTAGTTTGCGGGACTTCTACAATGAGCAGTTCTTC.

This clonotype was counted many times. The chain combines TRBV20-1 with TRBJ2-7; 9 nucleotides match TRBD2. Germline V gene data show CDR1 as DFQATT and CDR2 as SNEGSKA (reference sequence). Trimming cost V 3 bases and J 3 bases; bases outside gene matches: 6. This CDR3 comprises 14 residues. This CDR3 reads CSASSGGRDYEQYF. CDR3 coding DNA: TGCAGTGCTAGTTCCGGCGGGAGGGACTACGAGCAGTACTTC.

Ten or more counts support this clonotype. The genes are TRBV10-3 and TRBJ2-2; 8 nucleotides match TRBD2. The CDR3 length is 14 residues. Germline trimming cut 6 bases from V and 7 bases from J; bases unmatched to any gene: 7. Germline V lookup: CDR1 ENHRY, CDR2 SYGVKD. Written as DNA, the CDR3 is TGTGCCATCAGCCCCACTAGCGGACTCGGGGAGCTGTTTTTT. Residues: CAISPTSGLGELFF.

This clonotype occurred many times. This chain joins TRBV23-1 and TRBJ2-2, with D perhaps matching TRBD1 or TRBD2 (6 bases each). TRBV23-1 is identified as an open reading frame with a role that is uncertain. This CDR3 has 17 residues. Deletions cut 0 bases from V and 6 bases from J, with 17 bases between. CDR3 sequence reads: CASSQSWAGEVSGELFF. Written as DNA, the CDR3 is TGCGCCAGCAGTCAATCGTGGGCAGGGGAGGTGTCCGGGGAGCTGTTTTTT.

This clonotype came up many times. The rearrangement links TRBV19 to TRBJ2-7, with 8 nucleotides matching TRBD1. Germline-derived CDR1 and CDR2 are LNHDA and SQIVND (reference sequence). This CDR3 comprises 14 residues. V shed 5 bases and J 3 bases; nucleotides not matched to a gene: 6. The CDR3 protein is CASSPGQVYYEQYF. CDR3 nucleotide sequence: TGTGCCAGTAGTCCGGGACAGGTGTACTACGAGCAGTACTTC. Combining the CDR3 with reference TRBV19 and TRBJ2-7 gives the whole variable domain DGGITQSPKYLFRKEGQNVTLSCEQNLNHDAMYWYRQDPGQGLRLIYYSQIVNDFQKGDIAEGYSVSREKKESFPLTVTSAQKNPTAFYLCASSPGQVYYEQYFGPGTRLTVT.

This clonotype was counted only a few times. The rearrangement links TRBV9 to TRBJ2-7, with D unclear. Looked up from germline, CDR1 is SGDLS and CDR2 is YYNGEE. The V gene lost 2 bases and the J gene lost 5 bases, with 17 bases spanning the gap. This CDR3 has 15 residues. DNA for the CDR3: TGTGCCAGCAGCGTCGACTTGGAGACTCTACACGAGCAGTACTTC. The encoded protein is CASSVDLETLHEQYF.

This clonotype was detected many times. The chain couples TRBV29-1 to TRBJ2-1, with D uncertain. The CDR3 consists of 12 residues. The germline gives CDR1 SQVTM, CDR2 ANQGSEA. Trimming cost V 3 bases and J 7 bases, with 10 bases left between them. In DNA, the CDR3 is TGCAGCGTTGAGATGCTAAATAATGAGCAGTTCTTC. Translated: CSVEMLNNEQFF.

This clonotype was observed at least ten times. A read error may account for a junction end that differs from germline. This CDR3 reads CDSSFLFTGLNTEAFF. As DNA, the CDR3 is TGTGACAGTAGTTTCCTATTCACAGGGTTGAACACTGAAGCTTTCTTT. This chain links TRBV19 with TRBJ1-1; maybe TRBD1 (6 bases). CDR1 LNHDA and CDR2 SQIVND come from the germline V gene (reference sequence). The CDR3 consists of 16 residues.

This clonotype was seen many times. The V and J genes are TRBV6-2 or TRBV6-3 and TRBJ2-1; D is uncertain. Germline V gene lookup returns CDR1 MNHEY and CDR2 SVGEGT. The CDR3 runs to 11 residues. V was pared by 7 bases and J by 15 bases, with 16 bases between. The CDR3 region is CASNIALSWFF. As DNA, the CDR3 is TGTGCCAGCAACATAGCCCTATCGTGGTTCTTC.

This clonotype has ten or more counts. This rearrangement joins TRBV28 to TRBJ2-1, with 7 bases aligning to TRBD1. The CDR3 sequence is 14 residues long. V was pared by 6 bases and J by 4 bases, with 6 bases of the junction left unmatched. The germline CDR1 and CDR2 sequences are MDHEN and SYDVKM. The chain's CDR3 is CASRLGTEYNEQFF. In DNA form, the CDR3 reads TGTGCCAGCAGACTCGGGACAGAATACAATGAGCAGTTCTTC.

At least ten counts were recorded for this clonotype. V is TRBV5-1 and J is TRBJ2-1; D possibly uses TRBD1 or TRBD2 (5 bases each). CDR1 is SGHRS, CDR2 YFSETQ, per germline. V lost 4 bases and J lost 10, with 12 bases in between. This CDR3 spans 12 amino acids. DNA of the CDR3: TGCGCCAGCAGCCCTCGAGGGGAAGAGCAGTTCTTC. It yields the protein CASSPRGEEQFF. Using reference TRBV5-1 and TRBJ2-1 for the parts outside the CDR3, the full variable domain is KAGVTQTPRYLIKTRGQQVTLSCSPISGHRSVSWYQQTPGQGLQFLFEYFSETQRNKGNFPGRFSGRQFSNSRSEMNVSTLELGDSALYLCASSPRGEEQFFGPGTRLTVL.

The chain employs TRBV19 and TRBJ1-4; D uncertain. The V and J ends lost 10 bases and 3 bases respectively, with 12 bases between them. The CDR3 has 13 residues. Germline V lookup: CDR1 LNHDA, CDR2 SQIVND (reference sequence). The CDR3 protein is CATTPPSNEKLFF. For the CDR3, the DNA is TGTGCCACCACCCCCCCCTCTAATGAAAAACTGTTTTTT.

In its sample, this clonotype was seen many times. This chain links TRBV6-5 with TRBJ2-7; 9 nucleotides line up with TRBD2. The germline gives CDR1 MNHEY, CDR2 SVGAGI. V dropped 4 bases and J dropped 6; count of bases not matched to a gene: 4. The CDR3 totals 13 residues. CDR3 nucleotide sequence: TGTGCCAGCAGTTCTAGCGGGATACGCGAGCAGTACTTC. This gives the protein CASSSSGIREQYF.

This clonotype was found many times. The rearrangement uses TRBV20-1 and TRBJ2-1; unclear D gene. This CDR3 is 15 amino acids long. CDR1 DFQATT and CDR2 SNEGSKA come from the germline V gene (reference sequence). The ends were cut back, 1 base at V and 0 bases at J, with 10 bases in the middle. CDR3 loop: CSARGSLSSYNEQFF. CDR3 nucleotide sequence: TGCAGTGCTAGAGGGAGTTTGAGCTCCTACAATGAGCAGTTCTTC.

This clonotype has ten or more counts. The J gene is TRBJ2-7, the V gene TRBV12-3 or TRBV12-4, with D tentatively TRBD1 (6 bases). V lost 3 bases and J lost 1, with 13 bases in between. This CDR3 region has 15 residues. CDR3 sequence (DNA): TGTGCCAGCAGTTTCGGGGACACCACATCCTACGAGCAGTACTTC. This codes for CASSFGDTTSYEQYF.

This clonotype was found many times. In DNA, the CDR3 is TGCGCCAGCAGCTTGGGTGATGGAGGGGGCCGGAACACTGAAGCTTTCTTT. Its protein is CASSLGDGGGRNTEAFF. The rearrangement links TRBV5-1 to TRBJ1-1; 7 positions match TRBD1. From germline, CDR1 is SGHRS and CDR2 YFSETQ. With 0 bases clipped from V and 1 base from J, the junction kept 9 bases outside the gene matches. The CDR3 contains 17 residues.

This clonotype showed up many times. The rearrangement uses TRBV11-2 and TRBJ2-3; 10 bases match TRBD1. Trimming cost V 3 bases and J 1 base; bases outside gene matches: 1. Germline V gives CDR1 SGHAT, CDR2 FQNNGV. The CDR3 contains 15 residues. The CDR3 sequence: CASSFGTGGTDTQYF. CDR3 DNA sequence: TGTGCCAGCAGCTTCGGGACAGGGGGCACAGATACGCAGTATTTT. Using reference TRBV11-2 and TRBJ2-3 for the parts outside the CDR3, the full variable domain is EAGVAQSPRYKIIEKRQSVAFWCNPISGHATLYWYQQILGQGPKLLIQFQNNGVVDDSQLPKDRFSAERLKGVDSTLKIQPAKLEDSAVYLCASSFGTGGTDTQYFGPGTRLTVL.

This clonotype appeared many times. V gene TRBV12-3 or TRBV12-4 combines with J gene TRBJ2-2, with D unresolved. V was shortened by 7 bases and J by 7 bases, with 13 bases between the two germline ends. The CDR3 runs 13 residues. The CDR3 here is CASTPVLGGELFF. In DNA, the CDR3 is TGTGCCAGCACCCCCGTGTTGGGCGGGGAGCTGTTTTTT.

The chain links TRBV6-2 or TRBV6-3 to TRBJ2-1, with 7 bases identical to TRBD1. From germline, CDR1 is MNHEY and CDR2 SVGEGT. The J segment lost 8 bases and the V segment lost 5 bases, leaving 12 bases of the junction unmatched. CDR3 size: 15 residues. The chain's CDR3 is CASSATLTGIHEQFF. The CDR3 coding sequence is TGTGCCAGCAGTGCCACCTTGACAGGGATCCATGAGCAGTTCTTC.

In its sample, this clonotype was seen many times. The rearrangement uses TRBV12-3 or TRBV12-4 and TRBJ1-5; D gene ambiguous. The CDR3 runs to 12 residues. The V gene lost 8 bases and the J gene lost 1 base, with 6 bases spanning the gap. The CDR3 protein is CASSGSNQPQHF. CDR3 nucleotide sequence: TGTGCCAGCTCCGGGAGCAATCAGCCCCAGCATTTT.

This clonotype turned up a few times. Written as DNA, the CDR3 is TGCGCCAGCAGCTTGGGGCAGGGGGCGCCGACTGGGGCCAACGTCCTGACTTTC. Translated: CASSLGQGAPTGANVLTF. V and J are TRBV5-1 and TRBJ2-6; 8 bases line up with TRBD1. This CDR3 is built from 18 residues. CDR1 and CDR2 from the germline V gene are SGHRS and YFSETQ. The V and J ends lost 0 bases and 2 bases, in that order; junction bases with no gene match: 7. The full variable domain, rest sourced from reference TRBV5-1 and TRBJ2-6, is KAGVTQTPRYLIKTRGQQVTLSCSPISGHRSVSWYQQTPGQGLQFLFEYFSETQRNKGNFPGRFSGRQFSNSRSEMNVSTLELGDSALYLCASSLGQGAPTGANVLTFGAGSRLTVL.